The present TCR beta chain was sequenced within a study of cytomegalovirus exposure and HLA in healthy donors. Study as a whole: About 179 million T cells yielded 100 million or so unique TCR beta sequences in earlier analysis. Study outcomes and limitations: In a later analysis, common viral pathogens appeared linked to several of the most significant clusters. Relative to equally common others, HLA-associated TCR beta chains showed greater clonal expansion in a later analysis.

The PCR used 60 Vbeta and 13 Jbeta primers. Data came from immunoSEQ multiplex PCR; TCRdb stores just in-frame clones and leaves some out. This repertoire shows approximately 130,000 clones, roughly 79% found once; its top ten account for 3.1%. Each donor was nominally healthy when sampled (though unrecorded immune exposures were likely). V lost 4 bases to trimming and J lost 0 bases; unmatched junction nucleotides: 8. This CDR3 comprises 19 residues. Germline-derived CDR1 and CDR2 are MDHEN and SYDVKM. This clone was recorded only once. Its specificity is unknown. The sequence was collected from a man between 25 and 39 years old in good health and CMV-seronegative. The sample taken for sequencing was PBMCs. The V gene is TRBV28, the J gene TRBJ2-2; 13 bases match TRBD2. The CDR3 loop reads CASSSPGLAGEANTGELFF. The CDR3 nucleotides read TGTGCCAGCAGTTCACCCGGACTAGCGGGAGAGGCGAACACCGGGGAGCTGTTTTTT.